This TCR beta chain was recovered during a study of post-analysis software for immune sequencing data. Study-level points and caveats: Samples from a shared batch, those prepared together, strongly co-clustered by F measure. Roughly 5 TRBV segments occurring more often in patients than controls included TRBV5-6, TRBV5-1 and TRBV20-1. Significantly lower normalized Chao1 diversity was seen in multiple sclerosis patients than in controls.

cDNA libraries of TCR beta carried unique molecular identifiers. Each batch of about 0.9 to 10 million T cells produced 500,000 to 600,000 cDNA molecules. TCRdb itself ran the PCR reads through MiXCR, one entry per CDR3 protein. The sample shows fewer than 850,000 distinct CDR3 sequences, around 42% of them seen only once. This CDR3 comprises 17 residues. Trimming at V came to 7 bases and at J to 2 bases, leaving 15 bases not matched to a gene. Germline V gene sequence: CDR1 MNHEY, CDR2 SMNVEV (reference sequence). This clonotype was detected a few times. The target antigen is unknown. The V and J genes are TRBV27 and TRBJ2-7, with 9 bases fitting TRBD2. This sequence originates from a girl aged 10-17 years with multiple sclerosis. Material: blood. CDR3 bases: TGTGCCAGCACCGAGCGAGGTAGCGGGAGAGCCGCCTACGAGCAGTACTTC. Amino acid sequence: CASTERGSGRAAYEQYF.